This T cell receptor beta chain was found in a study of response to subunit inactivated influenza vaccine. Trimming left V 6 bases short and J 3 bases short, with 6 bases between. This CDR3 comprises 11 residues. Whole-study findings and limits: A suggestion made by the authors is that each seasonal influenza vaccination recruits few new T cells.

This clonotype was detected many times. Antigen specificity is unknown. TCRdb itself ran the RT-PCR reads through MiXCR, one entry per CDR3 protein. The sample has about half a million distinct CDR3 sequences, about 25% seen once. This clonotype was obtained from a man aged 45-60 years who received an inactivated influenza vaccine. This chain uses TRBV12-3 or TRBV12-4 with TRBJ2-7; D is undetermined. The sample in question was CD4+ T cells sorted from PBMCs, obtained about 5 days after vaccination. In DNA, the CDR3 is TGTGCCAGCAGCGAAAGCTACGAGCAGTACTTC. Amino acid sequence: CASSESYEQYF.